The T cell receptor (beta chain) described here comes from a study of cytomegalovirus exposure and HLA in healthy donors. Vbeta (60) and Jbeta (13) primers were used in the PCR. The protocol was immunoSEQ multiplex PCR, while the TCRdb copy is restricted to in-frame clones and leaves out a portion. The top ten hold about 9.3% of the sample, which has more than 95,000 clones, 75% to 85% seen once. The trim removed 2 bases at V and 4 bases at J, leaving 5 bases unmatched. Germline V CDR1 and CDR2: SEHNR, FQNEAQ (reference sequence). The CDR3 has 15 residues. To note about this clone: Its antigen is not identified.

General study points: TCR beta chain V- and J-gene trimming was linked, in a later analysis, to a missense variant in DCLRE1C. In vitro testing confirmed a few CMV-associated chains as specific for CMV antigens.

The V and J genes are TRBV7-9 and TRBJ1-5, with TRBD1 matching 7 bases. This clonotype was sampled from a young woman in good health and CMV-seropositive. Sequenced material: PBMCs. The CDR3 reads CASSLRDSRNQPQHF. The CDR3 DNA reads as TGTGCCAGCAGCTTACGGGACAGTAGGAATCAGCCCCAGCATTTT.